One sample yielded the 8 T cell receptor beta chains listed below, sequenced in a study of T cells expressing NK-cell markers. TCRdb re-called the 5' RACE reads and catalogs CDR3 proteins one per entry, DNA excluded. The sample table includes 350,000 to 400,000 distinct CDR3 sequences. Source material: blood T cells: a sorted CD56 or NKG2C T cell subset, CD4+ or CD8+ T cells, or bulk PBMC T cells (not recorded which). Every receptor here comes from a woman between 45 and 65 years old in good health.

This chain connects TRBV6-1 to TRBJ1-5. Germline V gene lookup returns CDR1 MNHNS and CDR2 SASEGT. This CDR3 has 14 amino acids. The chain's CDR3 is CASSDGTQGQPQHF.

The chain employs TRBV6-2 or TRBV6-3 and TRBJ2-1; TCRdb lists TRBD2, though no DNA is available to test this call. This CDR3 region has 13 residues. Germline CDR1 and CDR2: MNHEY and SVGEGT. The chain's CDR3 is CASHGLFGNEQFF.

CDR3 sequence reads: CSVGTGYTEAFF. V and J are TRBV29-1 and TRBJ1-1; TCRdb names TRBD1, which stays unverified in the absence of DNA. Germline V gene data show CDR1 as SQVTM and CDR2 as ANQGSEA. The CDR3 covers 12 residues. The variable domain in full, with the rest retrieved from reference TRBV29-1 and TRBJ1-1, is SAVISQKPSRDICQRGTSLTIQCQVDSQVTMMFWYRQQPGQSLTLIATANQGSEATYESGFVIDKFPISRPNLTFSTLTVSNMSPEDSSIYLCSVGTGYTEAFFGQGTRLTVV.

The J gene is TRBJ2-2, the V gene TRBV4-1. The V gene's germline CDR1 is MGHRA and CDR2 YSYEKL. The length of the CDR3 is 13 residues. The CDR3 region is CASSQYATGELFF.

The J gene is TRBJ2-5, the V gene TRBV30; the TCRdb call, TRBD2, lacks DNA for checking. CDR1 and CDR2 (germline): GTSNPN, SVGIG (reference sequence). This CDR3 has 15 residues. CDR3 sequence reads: CAWSGGAGWEETQYF. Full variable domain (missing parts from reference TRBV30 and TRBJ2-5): SQTIHQWPATLVQPVGSPLSLECTVEGTSNPNLYWYRQAAGRGLQLLFYSVGIGQISSEVPQNLSASRPQDRQFILSSKKLLLSDSGFYLCAWSGGAGWEETQYFGPGTRLLVL.

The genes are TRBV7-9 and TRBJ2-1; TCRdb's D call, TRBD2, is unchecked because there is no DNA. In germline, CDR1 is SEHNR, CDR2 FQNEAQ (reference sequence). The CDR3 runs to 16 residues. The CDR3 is CASSPSTSGRSYEQFF.

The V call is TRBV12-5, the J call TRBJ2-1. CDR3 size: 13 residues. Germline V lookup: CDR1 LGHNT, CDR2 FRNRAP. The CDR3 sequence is CASSTHSYNEQFF.

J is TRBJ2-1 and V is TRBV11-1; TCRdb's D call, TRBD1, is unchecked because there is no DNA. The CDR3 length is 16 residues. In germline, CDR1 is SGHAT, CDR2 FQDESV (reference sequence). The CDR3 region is CASSSTGDRVYNEQFF.